Each of the 7 T cell receptor beta chains below was sequenced from the same sample in a study of blood T cell repertoires in COVID-19. Assay: immunoSEQ multiplex PCR; the TCRdb copy retains only in-frame clones and omits some. The sample consists of roughly 150,000 clones, 80% to 90% of them appearing once. Material: peripheral blood. Receptors were obtained from a woman in her thirties or forties with acute or convalescent COVID-19.

This rearrangement joins TRBV11-2 to TRBJ2-1, with 8 nucleotides matching TRBD2. The CDR3 runs 16 residues. With 1 base clipped from V and 3 bases from J, the junction kept 5 bases outside the gene matches. Germline CDR1 and CDR2: SGHAT and FQNNGV. The DNA for the CDR3 is TGTGCCAGCAGCTTAGCAGCGGGAGTGCTCTACAATGAGCAGTTCTTC. Amino acid sequence: CASSLAAGVLYNEQFF. The whole variable domain, filled in from reference TRBV11-2 and TRBJ2-1, reads EAGVAQSPRYKIIEKRQSVAFWCNPISGHATLYWYQQILGQGPKLLIQFQNNGVVDDSQLPKDRFSAERLKGVDSTLKIQPAKLEDSAVYLCASSLAAGVLYNEQFFGPGTRLTVL.

The chain recombines TRBV24-1 with TRBJ2-2; a possible D gene is TRBD1 (6 bases). Per germline, CDR1 KGHDR and CDR2 SFDVKD. The CDR3 loop spans 15 amino acids. The V end lost 4 bases, the J end lost 1 base, and 9 bases lay between the germline ends. The CDR3 spells CATSELGQNTGELFF. The DNA for the CDR3 is TGTGCCACCAGTGAGTTGGGACAGAACACCGGGGAGCTGTTTTTT.

The chain couples TRBV30 to TRBJ2-7; maybe TRBD1 (5 bases). Germline CDR1 is GTSNPN and CDR2 is SVGIG (reference sequence). The CDR3 has 13 residues. The V end lost 4 bases, the J end lost 2 bases, and 12 bases lay between the germline ends. The CDR3, as DNA: TGTGCCTGGACAACAGGAGCTGCCTACGAGCAGTACTTC. This codes for CAWTTGAAYEQYF.

V usage is TRBV19 and J usage is TRBJ2-1, with 8 bases lining up with TRBD2. The CDR3 loop spans 16 amino acids. CDR1 and CDR2 (germline): LNHDA, SQIVND (reference sequence). The ends lost 5 bases at V and 3 bases at J; junction bases unmatched: 9. This CDR3 reads CASSLITSGHYNEQFF. DNA for the CDR3: TGTGCCAGTAGTCTAATAACTAGCGGCCACTACAATGAGCAGTTCTTC.

The V call is TRBV4-2, the J call TRBJ2-3, with 10 bases lining up with TRBD2. Germline values: CDR1 LGHNA, CDR2 YNFKEQ. The length of the CDR3 is 18 residues. The trim removed 0 bases at V and 2 bases at J, leaving 8 bases unmatched. The CDR3 sequence is CASSQDAGAGGITDTQYF. The CDR3, as DNA: TGTGCCAGCAGCCAAGATGCAGGAGCGGGGGGGATCACAGATACGCAGTATTTT.

The chain links TRBV27 to TRBJ2-1; 7 bases align to TRBD1. V dropped 0 bases and J dropped 3; count of bases not matched to a gene: 5. This CDR3 comprises 16 residues. Germline V gene data show CDR1 as MNHEY and CDR2 as SMNVEV (reference sequence). Written as DNA, the CDR3 is TGTGCCAGCAGTTTATCAACAGGGGCCTTCTACAATGAGCAGTTCTTC. Translated: CASSLSTGAFYNEQFF.

The rearrangement links TRBV4-1 to TRBJ1-1, with TRBD1 matching 8 bases. The trim removed 2 bases at V and 10 bases at J, leaving 6 bases unmatched. This CDR3 region has 13 residues. CDR1 MGHRA and CDR2 YSYEKL come from the germline V gene. CDR3 residues: CASSQPIQGGAFF. In nucleotides, the CDR3 is TGCGCCAGCAGCCAACCTATACAGGGGGGAGCTTTCTTT.